The following is a T cell receptor (beta chain) sequence with its context. The specificity of this receptor is unknown. Per-nucleotide qualities are absent, and no much larger clonotype sits a single base away. CD8 naive samples were CD45RO-negative cells positively selected for CCR7, giving a CD45RA+CCR7+ population that excluded TemRA cells. The donors were healthy, HIV-negative adults with no recently reported acute infections or vaccinations. Only Caucasian adults living in Nashville, Tennessee, USA were represented among the donors. After blood collection by leukapheresis, PBMCs were isolated using Ficoll-Histopaque density gradient centrifugation and then cryopreserved in the vapor phase of liquid nitrogen. Analytical flow cytometry was used to check the purity and quantity of each magnetically sorted T cell population. Genomic DNA was isolated from each sorted fraction and quantified by UV absorbance on a Nanodrop 2000c.

Using the deep immunoSEQ assay, multiplex PCR amplified TCR CDR3 regions from genomic DNA. Extracted genomic DNA from each cell subset was distributed evenly across all wells of several immunoSEQ 96-well plates, and each plate was treated as a replicate. For sorted subsets, each replicate PCR was loaded with 200 ng genomic DNA, equivalent to approximately 33,000 T cell genomes. The purified libraries were quantified using a Qubit 3.0 fluorometer, sized with a Bioanalyzer 2100, and then quantified again using the KAPA Library Quantification kit. Every immunoSEQ 96-well plate was sequenced on a dedicated single-read 150-cycle Illumina NextSeq 550 flow cell. In the original analysis: Because only junctional sequences without quality scores were contained in the immunoSEQ output, filtering matching that applied to full-length reads could not be performed. To assign V/J genes and CDR3, sequences were annotated using PyIR, a Python wrapper for IgBLAST v1.9, with IMGT germline references. Reads were removed for weak V/J assignments (E-value above 1e-6), missing CDR3, stop codons, out-of-frame junctions, or ambiguous translated residues. V3J clonotypes were defined as sequences sharing an identical inferred V gene, J gene, and CDR3 amino acid sequence. Percentage overlap between repertoires was computed as shared unique clonotypes divided by the size of the smaller repertoire. Repertoire richness was assessed with RTK rarefaction, the Chao1 estimator, and Recon v2.1 estimates of unobserved clonotypes. For all TCRbeta clonotypes obtained by the gDNA method from several donors, generation probabilities were computed with OLGA. TCRdb retrieved this table from immuneACCESS and kept in-frame rearrangements only. Not all clones are present; in checked studies, unresolved V genes account for under half, and no reason is known for the remainder. That table furnishes V, J and clone size, whereas the DNA furnished D and trimming. This sample comprises about 2.1 million clones, just over 90% of them detected only once. 1.5% to 2% of the sample is in the top ten clones.

The V end loses 2 bases and the J end loses 0 bases, and a stretch of 19 bases separates them. The CDR3 runs 19 amino acids, cysteine and phenylalanine included. Only the CDR3 region is kept as DNA, spanning 57 bases read in frame from base 1. The data originate from a study of shared clonotypes between healthy human individuals (dated by TCRdb to the early 2020s). About the investigation overall: The cohort included a few men and two women between 18 and 49 years of age. For each donor, CD4 naive and CD4 memory were each run on three plates, CD8 naive on two plates, and CD8 memory on one plate. Blood TCR repertoires of roughly 5 healthy adults were deeply sequenced to estimate repertoire size and the extent of clonotype sharing between individuals. Libraries were prepared and TCR repertoires were sequenced by different laboratories using diverse techniques, in order to increase sequencing depth and limit assay-specific biases. Leukapheresis yielded between about 0.9 and 9.5 billion PBMCs per donor. Results and caveats for the whole study, not just this receptor: Even with the large sequencing depth, rarefaction of the sorted-subset datasets indicated that sequencing was incomplete. Compared with non-shared clonotypes, clonotypes shared by all four sorted-subset donors had higher generation probabilities. The genetic and exposure-history diversity represented was limited by the small number of donors. When four donors were compared, the shared fraction of clonotypes was 5% to 6.5% for naive CD4, around 3.5% for naive CD8, 2.3% for memory CD4, and less than 0.5% for memory CD8. Sampling was limited to blood, and TCR repertoires in tissue likely differ from TCR repertoires in blood. Larger estimated clonotype richness was generally found for naive subsets than for memory subsets. Pairwise subsampling led to the expectation that sequencing depth would affect the degree of clonotype sharing among donors.

The chain employs TRBV23-1 and TRBJ1-4, with TRBD1 perhaps the D gene, on 6 matching bases. TRBV23-1 is flagged as an ORF with uncertain function. This clonotype was obtained from a man aged 18 to 29 in good health. Some clones in this sample may be carry-over from other donors' samples. The sequencing sample was made of naive CD8+ T cells from PBMCs. The cell subset or site label of this sample denotes: CD45RA+CCR7+. The nucleotide sequence reads TGCGCCAGCAGTCAAACCGAACATCCAGGGGCCGCAACTAATGAAAAACTGTTTTTT. Its translation reads: CASSQTEHPGAATNEKLFF.